In its sample, the clone carrying this TCR beta chain was seen many times. What it binds is not known. A single record per CDR3 protein comes from TCRdb applying MiXCR to the 5' RACE reads. The sample lists under 300,000 distinct CDR3 sequences; approximately 8.6% were seen once. This entry is derived from a study of identical twins. Study-wide results and caveats: Modelling approaches yielded underestimates of out-of-frame TCR alpha sharing between monozygotic twins.

The CDR3 loop spans 16 amino acids. Germline CDR1 and CDR2: LGHNA and YSLEER. V was clipped by 0 bases and J by 2 bases, with 11 bases between them. In addition, the sample was reused for a study of yellow fever vaccine responses in identical twins.

The source is a woman under 30 in good health. Sequencing was performed on CD8+ T cells sorted from blood. This chain uses TRBV4-3 with TRBJ2-1; the D gene is possibly TRBD1 (5 bases). DNA for the CDR3: TGCGCCAGCAGCCAAGATAGGGGTAACCCCTACAATGAGCAGTTCTTC. It yields the protein CASSQDRGNPYNEQFF.